Each of the 28 T cell receptor beta chains below was sequenced from the same sample in a study of blood T cell repertoires in COVID-19. Profiled with immunoSEQ multiplex PCR; TCRdb holds only in-frame clones, not every one. The sample gives about 74,000 clones, just under 85% of which show up once; around 35% is in the top ten. The specimen sequenced was peripheral blood. The receptors stem from a man in his 70s with acute or convalescent COVID-19.

V gene TRBV28 combines with J gene TRBJ2-2, with 9 bases matching TRBD1. Trimming took 9 bases from V and 7 from J; bases not matched to a gene: 9. Per the germline V gene, CDR1 is MDHEN and CDR2 is SYDVKM. The CDR3 length is 14 residues. In nucleotides, the CDR3 is TGTGCCAGTGCGGGACAGGGAATAGGCGGGGAGCTGTTTTTT. Protein sequence: CASAGQGIGGELFF. The full variable domain, with the rest looked up from reference TRBV28 and TRBJ2-2, is DVKVTQSSRYLVKRTGEKVFLECVQDMDHENMFWYRQDPGLGLRLIYFSYDVKMKEKGDIPEGYSVSREKKERFSLILESASTNQTSMYLCASAGQGIGGELFFGEGSRLTVL.

The chain carries TRBV29-1 and TRBJ2-5; perhaps TRBD2 as D (6 bases). The CDR3 is 12 residues long. V was shortened by 6 bases and J by 5 bases, with 13 bases between the two germline ends. CDR1 and CDR2 (germline): SQVTM, ANQGSEA. CDR3 nucleotide sequence: TGCAGCGTCCTGGATGGGGGGGAGACCCAGTACTTC. Protein sequence: CSVLDGGETQYF. The whole variable domain, remainder taken from reference TRBV29-1 and TRBJ2-5, is SAVISQKPSRDICQRGTSLTIQCQVDSQVTMMFWYRQQPGQSLTLIATANQGSEATYESGFVIDKFPISRPNLTFSTLTVSNMSPEDSSIYLCSVLDGGETQYFGPGTRLLVL.

The chain is built from TRBV6-2 or TRBV6-3 and TRBJ2-7; maybe TRBD2 (6 bases). The germline CDR1 and CDR2 sequences are MNHEY and SVGEGT. The CDR3 consists of 15 residues. Trimming shortened V by 2 bases and J by 1 base, and 12 bases separated the two germline ends. The CDR3 nucleotides read TGTGCCAGCAGTTACGGGGGACTCGGTTCCTACGAGCAGTACTTC. Translating gives CASSYGGLGSYEQYF.

The CDR3 coding sequence is TGTGCCAGCAGGGGGACTAGCGAGAACACCGGGGAGCTGTTTTTT. This gives the protein CASRGTSENTGELFF. This sequence joins TRBV9 and TRBJ2-2, with TRBD2 matching 10 bases. J gave up 1 base and V 5 bases, and 2 bases lay outside the gene matches. The CDR3 runs 15 residues. CDR1 SGDLS and CDR2 YYNGEE come from the germline V gene.

The genes are TRBV9 and TRBJ1-1, with D tentatively TRBD1 (5 bases). The CDR3 has 14 amino acids. The V and J ends lost 0 bases and 5 bases respectively, with 11 bases between them. Germline CDR1 reads SGDLS; CDR2 reads YYNGEE. CDR3 DNA: TGTGCCAGCAGCGTAGAGGCAGGGATGACTGAAGCTTTCTTT. Its translation: CASSVEAGMTEAFF.

Ten or more counts support this clone. The chain links TRBV2 to TRBJ1-6; D call uncertain. This CDR3 region has 13 residues. V was shortened by 6 bases and J by 8 bases, with 11 bases between the two germline ends. Germline V gene data show CDR1 as SNHLY and CDR2 as FYNNEI. CDR3 protein: CASRPRGDSPLHF. CDR3 in DNA: TGTGCCAGCAGGCCAAGAGGTGATTCACCCCTCCACTTT.

J is TRBJ1-2 and V is TRBV29-1; no firm D call. Between the trimmed V and J ends, which lost 4 bases and 4 bases, there was a span of 16 bases. The CDR3 loop spans 14 amino acids. Germline V gene data show CDR1 as SQVTM and CDR2 as ANQGSEA. In DNA, the CDR3 is TGCAGCGTTGCTCAGGCCCCGCCGATCTATGGCTACACCTTC. This sequence encodes CSVAQAPPIYGYTF.

This clone was recorded only once. The V and J genes are TRBV27 and TRBJ2-1; 9 nucleotides match TRBD2. The junction had 7 bases not matched to a gene; V was cut back by 7 bases and J by 9 bases. CDR1 is MNHEY and CDR2 is SMNVEV in the germline V gene (reference sequence). This CDR3 contains 13 residues. CDR3: CASNSGRFGEQFF. DNA of the CDR3: TGTGCCAGCAACAGCGGGAGGTTTGGTGAGCAGTTCTTC.

This chain joins TRBV5-4 and TRBJ2-7, with TRBD2 matching over 8 bases. V shed 4 bases, J shed 2 bases, and the junction held 5 bases outside the gene matches. CDR3 length: 14 residues. Germline V gene sequence: CDR1 SGHNT, CDR2 YYREEE (reference sequence). CDR3 protein: CASSPEGLAYEQYF. The CDR3 DNA follows: TGTGCCAGCAGCCCGGAGGGACTAGCCTACGAGCAGTACTTC.

A few counts support this clone. This rearrangement joins TRBV5-1 to TRBJ2-7, with 8 nucleotides matching TRBD2. The trim removed 5 bases at V and 1 base at J, leaving 5 bases unmatched. Germline CDR1 is SGHRS and CDR2 is YFSETQ. This CDR3 region has 14 residues. Here the CDR3 reads CASRRTSSSYEQYF. The CDR3, as DNA: TGCGCCAGCAGGCGGACTAGCAGTTCCTACGAGCAGTACTTC.

J is TRBJ2-5 and V is TRBV29-1, with a tentative D call TRBD1 (5 bases). Germline V gene sequence: CDR1 SQVTM, CDR2 ANQGSEA. Trimming cost V 4 bases and J 5 bases, with 14 bases left between them. The length of the CDR3 is 13 residues. The CDR3 DNA follows: TGCAGCGTTGGACAGCTCACTGGGGAGACCCAGTACTTC. Protein sequence: CSVGQLTGETQYF.

This clone showed up just once. The chain is built from TRBV7-8 and TRBJ1-5, with 9 bases aligning to TRBD1. Germline assignment: CDR1 SGHVS and CDR2 FQNEAQ. The length of the CDR3 is 17 residues. Trimming took 2 bases from V and 4 from J; bases not matched to a gene: 9. CDR3 coding DNA: TGTGCCAGCAGCTTATTAGGGACAGGGAACCCGAATCAGCCCCAGCATTTT. This codes for CASSLLGTGNPNQPQHF.

This rearrangement joins TRBV3-1 (or the pseudogene TRBV3-2) to TRBJ1-1; 8 bases match TRBD1. This CDR3 spans 14 amino acids. V lost 1 base and J lost 4; bases outside the gene matches: 2. From germline, CDR1 is LGHDT and CDR2 YNNKEL (reference sequence). Here the CDR3 DNA reads TGTGCCAGCAGCCAAGGCGGACAGGGCACTGAAGCTTTCTTT. Encoded protein: CASSQGGQGTEAFF.

The rearrangement joins TRBV28 to TRBJ1-1; the match to TRBD1 covers 7 bases. V was clipped by 7 bases and J by 9 bases; unmatched bases: 14. There are 14 residues in the CDR3. Germline V gives CDR1 MDHEN, CDR2 SYDVKM. CDR3 residues: CASTAYRGTTQAFF. The CDR3 DNA follows: TGTGCCAGCACGGCTTACAGGGGAACAACCCAAGCTTTCTTT.

The rearrangement joins TRBV10-1 to TRBJ2-2, with a weak D call TRBD2 (6 bases). V dropped 0 bases and J dropped 8 bases, with 10 bases sitting between them. Germline CDR1 WNHNN, CDR2 SYGVQD (reference sequence). CDR3 length: 14 amino acids. CDR3 residues: CASSESPRGGELFF. In DNA, the CDR3 is TGCGCCAGCAGTGAGTCCCCGCGGGGTGGGGAGCTGTTTTTT.

As regards this clone: The junction does not match germline at one end; this may be a read error. The chain employs TRBV7-7 and TRBJ2-1; D perhaps matches TRBD2 (7 bases). The CDR3 is made up of 13 amino acids. The germline V gene has CDR1 SSHAT and CDR2 FNYEAQ (reference sequence). CDR3 sequence reads: CASSPRGGGEQFF. For the CDR3, the DNA is TGTGCTAGCAGTCCGAGGGGGGGCGGTGAGCAGTTCTTC.

This clone was recorded a few times. The chain employs TRBV7-2 and TRBJ1-5; maybe TRBD1 (6 bases). Germline V gene lookup returns CDR1 SGHTA and CDR2 FQGNSA. Trimming shortened V by 5 bases and J by 8 bases, and 16 bases separated the two germline ends. The CDR3 has 14 residues. CDR3 residues: CASSVERGFKPQHF. CDR3 bases: TGTGCCAGCAGCGTCGAGAGGGGGTTCAAGCCCCAGCATTTT.

This clone was detected only a few times. V is TRBV27 and J is TRBJ2-5; 12 bases fit TRBD2. CDR1 MNHEY and CDR2 SMNVEV come from the germline V gene (reference sequence). The ends lost 5 bases at V and 5 bases at J; junction bases unmatched: 9. The CDR3 has 16 amino acids. The CDR3 region is CASSGILAGGVETQYF. The CDR3 DNA reads TGTGCCAGCAGTGGAATCCTAGCGGGGGGGGTTGAGACCCAGTACTTC.

V gene TRBV2 combines with J gene TRBJ1-1; 7 nucleotides agree with TRBD1. The germline V gene encodes CDR1 SNHLY and CDR2 FYNNEI. This CDR3 is 14 amino acids long. With V trimmed by 8 bases and J by 0 bases, 6 bases remained unmatched. The CDR3: CASARGQLNTEAFF. The CDR3 DNA reads TGTGCCAGCGCCCGGGGACAGTTGAACACTGAAGCTTTCTTT.

This sequence joins TRBV18 and TRBJ2-7; weak D call: TRBD2 (5 bases). The CDR3 extends over 12 amino acids. The germline V and J ends were trimmed by 3 bases and 5 bases, with 8 bases remaining between them. CDR1 and CDR2 (germline): KGHSH, LQKENI. Here the CDR3 reads CASSPAGDEQYF. DNA of the CDR3: TGTGCCAGCTCACCCGCCGGGGACGAGCAGTACTTC.

The V gene is TRBV7-9, the J gene TRBJ1-3, with D hard to call. The CDR3 contains 15 residues. Trimming removed 2 bases at V and 1 base at J, with 9 bases between. Germline lookup yields CDR1 SEHNR and CDR2 FQNEAQ (reference sequence). The CDR3 protein is CASSLTDESGNTIYF. CDR3 DNA: TGTGCCAGCAGCTTAACAGATGAATCTGGAAACACCATATATTTT.

V is TRBV2 and J is TRBJ1-5, with 7 bases that match TRBD1. The length of the CDR3 is 17 residues. V lost 7 bases to trimming and J lost 0 bases; unmatched junction nucleotides: 12. In germline, CDR1 is SNHLY, CDR2 FYNNEI. CDR3 DNA: TGTGCCAGCACTACGACAGGGAGCGGTTATAGCAATCAGCCCCAGCATTTT. It encodes CASTTTGSGYSNQPQHF.

The genes are TRBV6-5 and TRBJ1-2, with D unclear. The CDR3 spans 11 residues. Trimming took 2 bases from V and 7 from J, leaving 5 bases between them. Germline V gene data show CDR1 as MNHEY and CDR2 as SVGAGI. CDR3 sequence: CASSYEGGYTF. The CDR3 DNA follows: TGTGCCAGCAGTTACGAGGGTGGCTACACCTTC.

The gene calls are TRBV2 and TRBJ2-3; perhaps TRBD1 as D (5 bases). The CDR3 extends over 15 amino acids. V lost 6 bases, J lost 2 bases, and 15 bases lay in between. Germline V gene lookup returns CDR1 SNHLY and CDR2 FYNNEI. The CDR3 region is CASSRQPYPTDTQYF. CDR3 DNA sequence: TGTGCCAGCAGCCGACAGCCGTACCCCACAGATACGCAGTATTTT.

The chain links TRBV15 to TRBJ2-1; 7 bases map to TRBD2. V shed 1 base, J shed 5 bases, and the junction held 5 bases outside the gene matches. This CDR3 spans 15 amino acids. The germline CDR1 and CDR2 sequences are LNHNV and YYDKDF (reference sequence). This chain's CDR3 is CATSRVAGRDNEQFF. The DNA for the CDR3 is TGTGCCACCAGCAGAGTGGCGGGGAGGGACAATGAGCAGTTCTTC.

A single count supports this clone. The chain joins TRBV5-1 to TRBJ2-4; 7 bases line up with TRBD1. Germline CDR1 reads SGHRS; CDR2 reads YFSETQ. V shed 3 bases, J shed 5 bases, and the junction held 8 bases outside the gene matches. The CDR3 has 15 residues. CDR3 sequence: CASSSPRQGENIQYF. The CDR3 coding sequence is TGCGCCAGCAGCTCACCTCGACAGGGTGAAAACATTCAGTACTTC.

The V call is TRBV11-2, the J call TRBJ1-1; possible D gene TRBD1, 5 bases. V was clipped by 1 base and J by 6 bases, with 6 bases between them. This CDR3 contains 12 residues. The germline V gene encodes CDR1 SGHAT and CDR2 FQNNGV. The CDR3 protein is CASSLVRAEAFF. In nucleotides, the CDR3 is TGTGCCAGCAGCTTAGTCAGGGCTGAAGCTTTCTTT.

The V gene is TRBV19, the J gene TRBJ1-5, with a tentative D call TRBD1 (5 bases). CDR3 size: 13 residues. Trimming took off 2 bases at V and 9 bases at J, with 11 bases between the two ends. CDR1 is LNHDA and CDR2 is SQIVND in the germline V gene (reference sequence). For the CDR3, the DNA is TGTGCCAGTAGTATACCCCCGGGGGGGCCCCAGCATTTT. Translation: CASSIPPGGPQHF.